The 14 T cell receptor beta chains reported below all come from one sample, sequenced in a study of PD-1 blockade in classical Hodgkin lymphoma. Assay: immunoSEQ multiplex PCR; the TCRdb copy retains only in-frame clones and omits some. Among roughly 7,200 clones listed, around four fifths were seen once. Every patient experienced relapse after autologous stem cell transplantation, and brentuximab vedotin exposure varied. Out of thawed PBMCs, magnetic negative selection purified CD4+ T cells. Sequenced material: CD4+ T cells from blood, taken at baseline. Receptors were obtained from a human donor with classical Hodgkin lymphoma.

The V gene is TRBV9, the J gene TRBJ1-3; D is possibly TRBD1 (6 bases). Trimming removed 0 bases at V and 0 bases at J, with 13 bases between. Looked up from germline, CDR1 is SGDLS and CDR2 is YYNGEE. CDR3 length equals 17 residues. CDR3 DNA sequence: TGTGCCAGCAGCGTAGGAAGGGGGAAAAGCTCTGGAAACACCATATATTTT. This codes for CASSVGRGKSSGNTIYF.

The chain couples TRBV5-5 to TRBJ2-3; D perhaps matches TRBD2 (5 bases). The CDR3 spans 14 residues. Looked up from germline, CDR1 is SGHKS and CDR2 is YYEKEE (reference sequence). V dropped 4 bases and J dropped 5 bases, with 14 bases sitting between them. CDR3 sequence (DNA): TGTGCCAGCAGCCCTAAGTTGGGGAGAGATACGCAGTATTTT. Translation gives CASSPKLGRDTQYF.

The gene calls are TRBV7-9 and TRBJ1-5; D is unresolved. The V end lost 6 bases, the J end lost 0 bases, and 9 bases lay between the germline ends. The CDR3 extends over 14 amino acids. Germline V gene lookup returns CDR1 SEHNR and CDR2 FQNEAQ (reference sequence). The CDR3 DNA reads TGTGCCAGCAGTTATGTCACTAGCAATCAGCCCCAGCATTTT. This codes for CASSYVTSNQPQHF.

This clone has more than one count but fewer than ten. V and J are TRBV2 and TRBJ2-7; D might be TRBD2 (5 bases). CDR1 and CDR2 from the germline V gene are SNHLY and FYNNEI. CDR3 length: 12 amino acids. Trimming took off 2 bases at V and 3 bases at J, with 5 bases between the two ends. The CDR3 DNA sequence: TGTGCCAGCAGTGAAAGCGGCTACGAGCAGTACGTC. Encoded protein: CASSESGYEQYV.

This chain uses TRBV27 with TRBJ2-7; TRBD2 agrees at 12 bases. V was clipped by 2 bases and J by 6 bases; unmatched bases: 8. There are 16 residues in the CDR3. The germline V gene encodes CDR1 MNHEY and CDR2 SMNVEV (reference sequence). Here the CDR3 DNA reads TGTGCCAGCAGTTTAACGACTAGCGGGAGAGATCGCGAGCAGTACTTC. Its protein product is CASSLTTSGRDREQYF.

The sample holds one count of this clone. The chain combines TRBV29-1 with TRBJ2-3, with a possible D match to TRBD1 (5 bases). V lost 5 bases and J 6 bases, leaving 12 bases between the germline ends. The CDR3 is 12 residues long. Germline V gene sequence: CDR1 SQVTM, CDR2 ANQGSEA. The CDR3 sequence: CSVLGSGDTQYF. In nucleotides, the CDR3 is TGCAGCGTTTTGGGGTCAGGGGATACGCAGTATTTT.

V gene TRBV11-3 combines with J gene TRBJ2-7, with D possibly TRBD2 on 7 matching bases. Germline values: CDR1 SGHNT, CDR2 YENEEA. The CDR3 runs to 17 residues. The V gene lost 2 bases and the J gene lost 4 bases, with 21 bases spanning the gap. The CDR3 loop is CASSLRGGDSFLYEQYF. CDR3 coding DNA: TGTGCCAGCAGCTTAAGGGGGGGGGACTCGTTCCTTTACGAGCAGTACTTC.

V gene TRBV6-5 combines with J gene TRBJ1-2; D unresolved. The V end lost 2 bases, the J end lost 4 bases, and 14 bases lay between the germline ends. The CDR3 is 15 residues long. The germline CDR1 and CDR2 sequences are MNHEY and SVGAGI. The CDR3 bases are TGTGCCAGCAGTTACCCCCCGTGGGGTGTCTATGGCTACACCTTC. The encoded protein is CASSYPPWGVYGYTF.

The genes are TRBV10-3 and TRBJ2-7; D is unclear. The CDR3 length is 13 residues. The germline V gene has CDR1 ENHRY and CDR2 SYGVKD. V was cut by 2 bases and J by 0 bases, with 5 bases left in between. The CDR3 coding sequence is TGTGCCATCAGTGAGAGGAGCTCCTACGAGCAGTACGTC. As protein: CAISERSSYEQYV.

V gene TRBV28 combines with J gene TRBJ1-4; no clear D. CDR1 is MDHEN and CDR2 is SYDVKM in the germline V gene. The CDR3 has 14 residues. With 5 bases removed from V and 8 bases from J, the gap between germline ends came to 15 bases. The CDR3 here is CASSPARYREKLFF. CDR3 nucleotide sequence: TGTGCCAGCAGTCCCGCACGATACAGAGAAAAACTGTTTTTT.

This clone was counted a few times. V usage is TRBV6-6 and J usage is TRBJ1-2; 8 positions match TRBD1. The germline CDR1 and CDR2 sequences are MNHNY and SVGAGI (reference sequence). Trimming removed 5 bases from V and 5 bases from J; junction bases left unmatched: 4. The CDR3 totals 13 residues. In DNA form, the CDR3 reads TGTGCCAGCAGTCCGGACAGGGTGTATGGCTACACCTTC. Protein product: CASSPDRVYGYTF.

A few counts support this clone. V gene TRBV19 combines with J gene TRBJ1-6, with D possibly TRBD1 on 6 matching bases. V was cut by 4 bases and J by 10 bases, with 20 bases left in between. The CDR3 length is 16 residues. Germline V gene lookup returns CDR1 LNHDA and CDR2 SQIVND (reference sequence). In nucleotides, the CDR3 is TGTGCCAGTAGTACCGAAAGCCGGGTCAGGGGATCACCCCTCCACTTT. Translating it yields CASSTESRVRGSPLHF.

This clone has only one observation. The rearrangement uses TRBV7-2 and TRBJ2-1; unclear D gene. CDR1 and CDR2 from the germline V gene are SGHTA and FQGNSA. Trimming stripped 1 base from V and 4 bases from J, with 5 bases between. The CDR3 consists of 13 residues. The DNA for the CDR3 is TGTGCCAGCAGCTTAGTCCCATACAATGAGCAGTTCTTC. This translates into CASSLVPYNEQFF.

There are a few counts of this clone. This chain joins TRBV28 and TRBJ1-3; tentatively, D is TRBD1 (5 bases). Germline V gene lookup returns CDR1 MDHEN and CDR2 SYDVKM. CDR3 length: 18 amino acids. V shed 2 bases and J shed 0 bases, with 17 bases lying between them. The CDR3 reads CASSLRTREKSSGNTIYF. The CDR3 nucleotides read TGTGCCAGCAGTTTACGGACCAGGGAAAAAAGCTCTGGAAACACCATATATTTT.